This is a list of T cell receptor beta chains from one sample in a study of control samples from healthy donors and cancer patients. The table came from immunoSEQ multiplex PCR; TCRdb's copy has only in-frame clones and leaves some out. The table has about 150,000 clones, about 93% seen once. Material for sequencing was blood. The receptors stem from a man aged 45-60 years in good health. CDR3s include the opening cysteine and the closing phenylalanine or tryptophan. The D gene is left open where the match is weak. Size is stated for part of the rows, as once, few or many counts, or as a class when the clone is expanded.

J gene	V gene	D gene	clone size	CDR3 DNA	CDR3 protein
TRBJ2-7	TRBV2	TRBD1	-	TGTGCCAGCGACAGGGGAGGTAGATACGAGCAGTACTTC	CASDRGGRYEQYF
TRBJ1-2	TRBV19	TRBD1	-	TGTGCCAGTAGTATAGAATTCGGACAGGGCTATGGCTACACCTTC	CASSIEFGQGYGYTF
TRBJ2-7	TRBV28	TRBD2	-	TGTGCCAGCACCTCCGGGACTAGCGGGAGATTAGGGGAGCAGTACTTC	CASTSGTSGRLGEQYF
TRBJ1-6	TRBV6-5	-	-	TGTGCCAGCAGTTACTCGACAGTGACTTATAATTCACCCCTCCACTTT	CASSYSTVTYNSPLHF
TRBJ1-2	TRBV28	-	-	TGTGCCAGCACCTTGGTGGGGGCTTGGACGAGCTACACCTTC	CASTLVGAWTSYTF
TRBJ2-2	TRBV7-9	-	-	TGTGCCAGCAGCTTCTCGGCAGCGAACACCGGGGAGCTGTTTTTT	CASSFSAANTGELFF
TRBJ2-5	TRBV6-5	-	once	TGTGCCAGCAGTTACTCGGGACACCCCCAGGGGGAGACCCAGTACTTC	CASSYSGHPQGETQYF
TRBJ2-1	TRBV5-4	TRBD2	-	TGTGCCAGCAGCTTGGATAGCGGGAGGGTCAATGAGCAGTTCTTC	CASSLDSGRVNEQFF
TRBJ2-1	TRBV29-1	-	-	TGCAGCGTTGAATCTTTGGTAGGGGTTAATGAGCAGTTCTTC	CSVESLVGVNEQFF
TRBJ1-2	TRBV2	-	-	TGTGCCAGCAGTTTAGACATTAACTATGGCTACACCTTC	CASSLDINYGYTF
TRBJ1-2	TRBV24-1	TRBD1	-	TGTGCCACCAGTGATTGGACAGGGGAGGGCAACTATGGCTACACCTTC	CATSDWTGEGNYGYTF
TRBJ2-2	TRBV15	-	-	TGTGCCACCAGCAGAGAAAGCACCGGGGAGCTGTTTTTT	CATSRESTGELFF
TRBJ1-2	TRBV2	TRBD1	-	TGTGCCAGCAAGAGGGACAGGGAGAGCTACACCTTC	CASKRDRESYTF
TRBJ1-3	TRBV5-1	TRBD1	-	TGCGCCAGCAGTTTTTCGGACAGGGAGTCTGGAAACACCATATATTTT	CASSFSDRESGNTIYF
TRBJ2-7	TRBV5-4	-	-	TGTGCCAGCAGGACTACTGCCTCCTACGAGCAGTACTTC	CASRTTASYEQYF
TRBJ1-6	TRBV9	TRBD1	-	TGTGCCAGCACCCGGGACAGGGTCGGCAATTCACCCCTCCACTTT	CASTRDRVGNSPLHF
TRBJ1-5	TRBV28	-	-	TGTGCCAGCAGTATGCGGGGTATGATGGTAGGCAATCAGCCCCAGCATTTT	CASSMRGMMVGNQPQHF
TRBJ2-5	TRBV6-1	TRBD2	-	TGTGCCAGCAGTGAAGTGGGCGGGAGGGTGACCCAGTACTTC	CASSEVGGRVTQYF
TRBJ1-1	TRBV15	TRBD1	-	TGTGCCACGACCCCCCCGCGACAGGGGGTTTCCCCATTGAACACTGAAGCTTTCTTT	CATTPPRQGVSPLNTEAFF
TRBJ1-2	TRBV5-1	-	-	TGCGCCAGCAGCTTGGCCCTCAAGGATCTTTACGGGGATGGCTACACCTTC	CASSLALKDLYGDGYTF
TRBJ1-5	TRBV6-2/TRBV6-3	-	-	TGTGCCAGCAGTTACTCCCTAACAGGGAACCAGCCCCAGCATTTT	CASSYSLTGNQPQHF
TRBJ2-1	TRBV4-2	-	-	TGTGCCAGCAGCCAAGAGTATACGACCCACAATGAGCAGTTCTTC	CASSQEYTTHNEQFF
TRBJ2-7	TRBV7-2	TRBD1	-	TGTGCCAGCAGCAGACAGGGAACCGACGAGCAGTACTTC	CASSRQGTDEQYF
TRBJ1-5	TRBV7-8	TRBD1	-	TGTGCCAGCAGCTTTAGAGGGGGCCAGGATCAGCCCCAGCATTTT	CASSFRGGQDQPQHF
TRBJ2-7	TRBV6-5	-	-	TGTGCCAGCAAGATCCAGGTACCTTACGAGCAGTACTTC	CASKIQVPYEQYF
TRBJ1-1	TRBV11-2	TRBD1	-	TGTGCCAGCAGCTTAGGGACAGGGGGGCTGAACACTGAAGCTTTCTTT	CASSLGTGGLNTEAFF
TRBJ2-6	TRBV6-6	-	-	TGTGCCAGCAGTCAATTGAGGTCTGGGGCCAACGTCCTGACTTTC	CASSQLRSGANVLTF
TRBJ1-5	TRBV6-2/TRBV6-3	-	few	TGTGCCAGCAGCCCCTTTAGGGATCAGCCCCAGCATTTT	CASSPFRDQPQHF
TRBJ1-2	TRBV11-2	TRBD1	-	TGTGCCAGCAGCCCGGGGACAGGGATTGCCTATGGCTACACCTTC	CASSPGTGIAYGYTF
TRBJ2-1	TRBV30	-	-	TGTGCCTGGAACCGAGGGACGGGTGAGCAGTTCTTC	CAWNRGTGEQFF
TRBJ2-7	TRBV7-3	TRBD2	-	TGTGCCAGCAGCTTACTAGCGGGAGTAGGCGAGCAGTACTTC	CASSLLAGVGEQYF
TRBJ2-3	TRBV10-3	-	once	TGTGCCATCAGTGGACAGGGCGGGGCAGATACGCAGTATTTT	CAISGQGGADTQYF
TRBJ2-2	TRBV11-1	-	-	TGTGCCAGCAGCAACCCTAGGGACTCTTACACCGGGGAGCTGTTTTTT	CASSNPRDSYTGELFF
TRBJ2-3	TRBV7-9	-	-	TGTGCCAGCAGCCCAGCTAGAGGGGGGCAGTATTTT	CASSPARGGQYF
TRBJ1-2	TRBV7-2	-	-	TGTGCCAGCAGCTTAGCGCCAGGGGCAAACTATGGCTACACCTTC	CASSLAPGANYGYTF
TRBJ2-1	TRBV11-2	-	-	TGTGCCACGACCAAATGGGAGCGCTCCTACAATGAGCAGTTCTTC	CATTKWERSYNEQFF